This TCR beta chain was sequenced in a study of neurological immune-mediated disorders. General observations from the study: The greatest degree of TCR clonal expansion was observed in HTLV-1-associated myelopathy, with the lowest in multiple sclerosis, below that of healthy controls.

The unsorted libraries were prepared from 2 million PBMCs (stored at -80 C). MiXCR, run by TCRdb on the 5' RACE reads, gives a single entry per CDR3 protein. The repertoire holds around 66,000 distinct CDR3 sequences, with less than 5.5% as singletons. Notes on this clonotype: Its antigen is unknown.

Germline V gene sequence: CDR1 DFQATT, CDR2 SNEGSKA (reference sequence). V dropped 5 bases and J dropped 6; count of bases not matched to a gene: 6. The CDR3 covers 13 residues. V usage is TRBV20-1 and J usage is TRBJ2-3, with 9 bases lining up with TRBD1. The source is a young woman with multiple sclerosis. The material sequenced was PBMCs. The CDR3 here is CSAEQGAPDTQYF. CDR3 DNA sequence: TGCAGTGCTGAACAGGGGGCGCCGGATACGCAGTATTTT.